The 5 T cell receptor beta chains given below trace back to one sample, sequenced in a study of blood T cell repertoires in COVID-19. Here immunoSEQ multiplex PCR was the method, and the copy in TCRdb shows in-frame clones only, minus some. The profile shows about 100,000 clones, just under 80% of them singletons. Sequenced input: peripheral blood. All receptors derive from a woman aged 65 to 85 with acute or convalescent COVID-19.

This clone is a singleton in its sample. The chain combines TRBV4-2 with TRBJ2-1; weak D call: TRBD2 (6 bases). This CDR3 comprises 15 residues. CDR1 LGHNA and CDR2 YNFKEQ come from the germline V gene. V shed 2 bases and J shed 2 bases, with 10 bases lying between them. CDR3 region: CASSQRLVTYNEQFF. The CDR3 coding sequence is TGTGCCAGCAGCCAACGACTAGTTACCTACAATGAGCAGTTCTTC.

CDR3 amino acids: CASSLNKGRDIQYF. CDR3 DNA: TGTGCCAGCAGCTTGAATAAGGGGAGGGACATTCAGTACTTC. V gene TRBV7-9 combines with J gene TRBJ2-4, with 7 bases matching TRBD2. In germline, CDR1 is SEHNR, CDR2 FQNEAQ (reference sequence). V lost 3 bases to trimming and J lost 8 bases; unmatched junction nucleotides: 7. The CDR3 loop spans 14 amino acids. Variable domain in full (rest from reference TRBV7-9 and TRBJ2-4): DTGVSQNPRHKITKRGQNVTFRCDPISEHNRLYWYRQTLGQGPEFLTYFQNEAQLEKSRLLSDRFSAERPKGSFSTLEIQRTEQGDSAMYLCASSLNKGRDIQYFGAGTRLSVL.

To note about this clone: Compared with germline, one end of the junction differs, possibly owing to a read error. This chain connects TRBV9 to TRBJ1-6, with D uncertain. Germline CDR1 is SGDLS and CDR2 is YYNGEE. CDR3 length: 15 residues. The CDR3, as DNA: TGTGCCAGCAGCCCGCGGGATTCCTTTAATTCACCCCTCCACTTT. Its protein product is CASSPRDSFNSPLHF.

V usage is TRBV3-1 (or the pseudogene TRBV3-2) and J usage is TRBJ1-6; a weak D match, TRBD1 (6 bases). CDR3 length: 17 residues. Between the trimmed V and J ends, which lost 1 base and 10 bases, there was a span of 20 bases. Germline lookup yields CDR1 LGHDT and CDR2 YNNKEL (reference sequence). CDR3 in DNA: TGTGCCAGCAGCCAAGTCGGGGGGCCGGTGGTCGGGTCACCCCTCCACTTT. Translation gives CASSQVGGPVVGSPLHF.

This chain joins TRBV4-2 and TRBJ2-3; 7 bases line up with TRBD2. Germline V gene lookup returns CDR1 LGHNA and CDR2 YNFKEQ. Trimming cost V 4 bases and J 2 bases; bases outside gene matches: 6. The CDR3 runs 15 residues. DNA for the CDR3: TGTGCCAGCAGCCCAGGGAGCGGGGACACAGATACGCAGTATTTT. Protein: CASSPGSGDTDTQYF.